Sequencing of this TCR beta chain was carried out in a study of cytomegalovirus exposure and HLA in healthy donors. General observations from the study: Earlier results showed most TCR beta V segments being productive about 90% or about 30% of the time.

PCR involved 60 Vbeta and 13 Jbeta primers. Using immunoSEQ multiplex PCR, the repertoire was profiled, and TCRdb retains in-frame clones only, with some absent. The sample holds 90,000 to 100,000 clones, 76% seen once. The CDR3 sequence is 13 residues long. Germline values: CDR1 SEHNR, CDR2 FQNEAQ (reference sequence). The V end lost 7 bases, the J end lost 3 bases, and 12 bases lay between the germline ends. The table lists this clone with a count of one. Its cognate antigen is unknown. V usage is TRBV7-9 and J usage is TRBJ1-1; D is unresolved. The TCR sequence derives from a man aged 35 to 55 in good health and CMV-seronegative. Sequences were obtained from PBMCs. CDR3: CASTSTTDTEAFF. The CDR3 coding sequence is TGTGCCAGCACCTCAACCACGGACACTGAAGCTTTCTTT.